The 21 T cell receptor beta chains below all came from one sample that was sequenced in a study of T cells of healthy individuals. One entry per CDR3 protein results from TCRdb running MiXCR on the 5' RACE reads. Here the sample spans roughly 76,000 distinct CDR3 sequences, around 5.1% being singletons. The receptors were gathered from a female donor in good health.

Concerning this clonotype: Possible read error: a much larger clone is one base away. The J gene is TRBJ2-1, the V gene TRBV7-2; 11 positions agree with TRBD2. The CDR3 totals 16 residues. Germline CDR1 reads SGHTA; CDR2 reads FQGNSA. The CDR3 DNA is TGTGCCAGCAGTTCCTCTAGCGGGAGGCTCTACGATGAGCAGTTCTTC. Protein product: CASSSSSGRLYDEQFF.

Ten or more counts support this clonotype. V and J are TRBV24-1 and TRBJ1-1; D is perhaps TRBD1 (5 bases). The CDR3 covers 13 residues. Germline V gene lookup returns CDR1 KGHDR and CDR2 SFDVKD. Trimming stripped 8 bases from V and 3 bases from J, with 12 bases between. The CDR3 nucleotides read TGTGCCACCACGGCAGGCAGGGACACTGAAGCTTTCTTT. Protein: CATTAGRDTEAFF.

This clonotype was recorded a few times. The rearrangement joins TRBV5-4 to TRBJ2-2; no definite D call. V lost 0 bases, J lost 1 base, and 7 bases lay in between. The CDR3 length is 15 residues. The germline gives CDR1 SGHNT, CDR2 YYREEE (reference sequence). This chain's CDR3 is CASSLERMNTGELFF. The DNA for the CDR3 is TGTGCCAGCAGCTTGGAGCGAATGAACACCGGGGAGCTGTTTTTT.

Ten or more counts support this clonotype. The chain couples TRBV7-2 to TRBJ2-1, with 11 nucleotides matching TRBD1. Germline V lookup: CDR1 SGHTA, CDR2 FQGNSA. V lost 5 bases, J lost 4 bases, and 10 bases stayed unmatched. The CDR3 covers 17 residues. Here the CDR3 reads CASSHGSGTGGYNEQFF. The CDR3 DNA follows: TGTGCCAGCAGCCACGGATCCGGGACAGGGGGTTACAATGAGCAGTTCTTC.

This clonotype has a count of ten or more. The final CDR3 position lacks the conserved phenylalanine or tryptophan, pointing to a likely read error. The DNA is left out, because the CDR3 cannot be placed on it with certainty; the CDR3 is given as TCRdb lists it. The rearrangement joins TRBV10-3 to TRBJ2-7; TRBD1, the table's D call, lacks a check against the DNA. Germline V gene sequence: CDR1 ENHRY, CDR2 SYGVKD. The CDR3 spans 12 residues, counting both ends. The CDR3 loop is CAISASLRGLML.

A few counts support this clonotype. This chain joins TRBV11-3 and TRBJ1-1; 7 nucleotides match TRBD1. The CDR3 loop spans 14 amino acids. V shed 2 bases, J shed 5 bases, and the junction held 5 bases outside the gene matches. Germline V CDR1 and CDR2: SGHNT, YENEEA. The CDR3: CASSLTTGSTEAFF. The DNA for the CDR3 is TGTGCCAGCAGCTTAACGACAGGGAGTACTGAAGCTTTCTTT.

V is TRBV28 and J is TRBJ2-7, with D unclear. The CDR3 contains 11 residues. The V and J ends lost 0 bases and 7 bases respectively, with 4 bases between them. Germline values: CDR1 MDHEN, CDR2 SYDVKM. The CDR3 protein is CASSLCREQYF. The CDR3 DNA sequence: TGTGCCAGCAGTTTATGCCGGGAGCAGTACTTC.

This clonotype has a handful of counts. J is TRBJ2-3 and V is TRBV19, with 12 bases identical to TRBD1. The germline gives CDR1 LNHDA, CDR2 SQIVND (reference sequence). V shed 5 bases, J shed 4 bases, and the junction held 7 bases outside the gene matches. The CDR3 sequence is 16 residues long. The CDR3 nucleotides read TGTGCCAGTAGTGTCCGGGACAGGGGGCACCCAGATACGCAGTATTTT. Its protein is CASSVRDRGHPDTQYF.

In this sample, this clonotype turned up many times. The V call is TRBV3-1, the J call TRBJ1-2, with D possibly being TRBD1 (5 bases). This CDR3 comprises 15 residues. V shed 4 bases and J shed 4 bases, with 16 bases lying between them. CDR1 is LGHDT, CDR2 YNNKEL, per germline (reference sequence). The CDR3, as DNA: TGTGCCAGCAGCCCCATGGCCGGGGCGCTCTATGGCTACACCTTC. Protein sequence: CASSPMAGALYGYTF.

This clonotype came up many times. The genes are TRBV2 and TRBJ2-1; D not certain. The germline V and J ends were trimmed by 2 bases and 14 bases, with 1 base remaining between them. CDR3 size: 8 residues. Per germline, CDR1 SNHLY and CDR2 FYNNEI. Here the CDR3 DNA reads TGTGCCAGCAGTGAAAAGTTCTTC. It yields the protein CASSEKFF. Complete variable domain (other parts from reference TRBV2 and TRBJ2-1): EPEVTQTPSHQVTQMGQEVILRCVPISNHLYFYWYRQILGQKVEFLVSFYNNEISEKSEIFDDQFSVERPDGSNFTLKIRSTKLEDSAMYFCASSEKFFGPGTRLTVL.

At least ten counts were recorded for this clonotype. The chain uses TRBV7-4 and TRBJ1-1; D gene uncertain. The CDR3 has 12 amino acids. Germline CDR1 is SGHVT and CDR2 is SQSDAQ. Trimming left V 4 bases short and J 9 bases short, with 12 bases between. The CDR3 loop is CASSSVQHQAFF. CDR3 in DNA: TGTGCCAGCAGCTCAGTACAACACCAAGCTTTCTTT. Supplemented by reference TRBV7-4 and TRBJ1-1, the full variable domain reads GAGVSQSPRYKVAKRGRDVALRCDSISGHVTLYWYRQTLGQGSEVLTYSQSDAQRDKSGRPSGRFSAERPERSVSTLKIQRTEQGDSAVYLCASSSVQHQAFFGQGTRLTVV.

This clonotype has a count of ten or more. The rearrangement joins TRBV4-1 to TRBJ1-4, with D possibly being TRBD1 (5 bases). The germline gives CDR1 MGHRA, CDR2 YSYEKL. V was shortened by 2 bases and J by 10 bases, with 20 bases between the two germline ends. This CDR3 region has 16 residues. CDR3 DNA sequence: TGCGCCAGCAGCCAACCCATGGGCAGGGTATCCGGAAAACTGTTTTTT. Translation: CASSQPMGRVSGKLFF.

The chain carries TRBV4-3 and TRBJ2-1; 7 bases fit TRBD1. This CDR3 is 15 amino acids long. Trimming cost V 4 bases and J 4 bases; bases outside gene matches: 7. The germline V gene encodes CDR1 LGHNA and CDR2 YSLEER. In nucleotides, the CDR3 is TGCGCCAGCAGCCGGTCCGGGACAGCGTACAATGAGCAGTTCTTC. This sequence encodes CASSRSGTAYNEQFF.

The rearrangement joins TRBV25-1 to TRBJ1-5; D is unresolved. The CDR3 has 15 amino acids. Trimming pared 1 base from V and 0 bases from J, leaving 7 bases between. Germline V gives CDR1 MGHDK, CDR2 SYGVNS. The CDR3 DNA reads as TGTGCCAGCAGTGAATCGTTAGGTAGCAATCAGCCCCAGCATTTT. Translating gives CASSESLGSNQPQHF.

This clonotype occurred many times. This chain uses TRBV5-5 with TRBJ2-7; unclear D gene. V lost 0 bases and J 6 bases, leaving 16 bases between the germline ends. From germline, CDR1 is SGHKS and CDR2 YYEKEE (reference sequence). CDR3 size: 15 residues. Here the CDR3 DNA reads TGTGCCAGCAGCTTGGGCAGTGGTCCATTTGGCGAGCAGTACTTC. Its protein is CASSLGSGPFGEQYF.

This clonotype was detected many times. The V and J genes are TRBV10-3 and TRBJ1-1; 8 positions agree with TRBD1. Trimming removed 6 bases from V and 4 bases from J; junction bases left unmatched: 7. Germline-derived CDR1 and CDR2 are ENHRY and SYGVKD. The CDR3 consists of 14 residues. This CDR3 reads CAISEGQVGTEAFF. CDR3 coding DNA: TGTGCCATCAGCGAGGGACAGGTGGGCACTGAAGCTTTCTTT.

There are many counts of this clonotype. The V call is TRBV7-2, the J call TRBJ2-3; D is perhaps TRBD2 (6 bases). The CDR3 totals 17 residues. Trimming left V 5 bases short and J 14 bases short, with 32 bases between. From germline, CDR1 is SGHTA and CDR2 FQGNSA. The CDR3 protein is CASSLTAGGNSGGPMYF. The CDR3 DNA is TGTGCCAGCAGCCTTACGGCGGGCGGAAATAGCGGAGGCCCGATGTATTTT.

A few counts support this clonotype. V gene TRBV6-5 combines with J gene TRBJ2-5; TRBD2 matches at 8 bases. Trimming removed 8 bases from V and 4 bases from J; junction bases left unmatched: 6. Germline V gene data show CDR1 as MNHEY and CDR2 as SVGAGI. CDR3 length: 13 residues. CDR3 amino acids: CASGREVGETQYF. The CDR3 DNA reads TGTGCCAGCGGGCGGGAGGTTGGAGAGACCCAGTACTTC.

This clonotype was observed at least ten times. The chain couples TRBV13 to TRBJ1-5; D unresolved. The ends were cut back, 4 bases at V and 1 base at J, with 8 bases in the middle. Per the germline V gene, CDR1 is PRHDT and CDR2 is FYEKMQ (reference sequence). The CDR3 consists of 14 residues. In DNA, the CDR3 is TGTGCCAGCAGCTCAAGAGCCAGCAATCAGCCCCAGCATTTT. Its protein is CASSSRASNQPQHF.

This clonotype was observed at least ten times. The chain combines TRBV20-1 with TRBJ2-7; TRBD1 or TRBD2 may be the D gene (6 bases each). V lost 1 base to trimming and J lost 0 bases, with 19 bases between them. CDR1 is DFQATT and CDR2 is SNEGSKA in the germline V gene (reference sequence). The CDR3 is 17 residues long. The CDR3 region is CSARGSGGTQSSYEQYF. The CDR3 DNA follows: TGCAGTGCTAGAGGCTCCGGGGGCACCCAAAGCTCCTACGAGCAGTACTTC.

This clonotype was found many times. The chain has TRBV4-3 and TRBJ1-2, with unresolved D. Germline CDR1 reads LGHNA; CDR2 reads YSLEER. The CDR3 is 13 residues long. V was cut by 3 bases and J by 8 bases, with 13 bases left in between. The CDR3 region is CASSQGNGIGYTF. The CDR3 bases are TGCGCCAGCAGCCAGGGAAATGGTATCGGCTACACCTTC.